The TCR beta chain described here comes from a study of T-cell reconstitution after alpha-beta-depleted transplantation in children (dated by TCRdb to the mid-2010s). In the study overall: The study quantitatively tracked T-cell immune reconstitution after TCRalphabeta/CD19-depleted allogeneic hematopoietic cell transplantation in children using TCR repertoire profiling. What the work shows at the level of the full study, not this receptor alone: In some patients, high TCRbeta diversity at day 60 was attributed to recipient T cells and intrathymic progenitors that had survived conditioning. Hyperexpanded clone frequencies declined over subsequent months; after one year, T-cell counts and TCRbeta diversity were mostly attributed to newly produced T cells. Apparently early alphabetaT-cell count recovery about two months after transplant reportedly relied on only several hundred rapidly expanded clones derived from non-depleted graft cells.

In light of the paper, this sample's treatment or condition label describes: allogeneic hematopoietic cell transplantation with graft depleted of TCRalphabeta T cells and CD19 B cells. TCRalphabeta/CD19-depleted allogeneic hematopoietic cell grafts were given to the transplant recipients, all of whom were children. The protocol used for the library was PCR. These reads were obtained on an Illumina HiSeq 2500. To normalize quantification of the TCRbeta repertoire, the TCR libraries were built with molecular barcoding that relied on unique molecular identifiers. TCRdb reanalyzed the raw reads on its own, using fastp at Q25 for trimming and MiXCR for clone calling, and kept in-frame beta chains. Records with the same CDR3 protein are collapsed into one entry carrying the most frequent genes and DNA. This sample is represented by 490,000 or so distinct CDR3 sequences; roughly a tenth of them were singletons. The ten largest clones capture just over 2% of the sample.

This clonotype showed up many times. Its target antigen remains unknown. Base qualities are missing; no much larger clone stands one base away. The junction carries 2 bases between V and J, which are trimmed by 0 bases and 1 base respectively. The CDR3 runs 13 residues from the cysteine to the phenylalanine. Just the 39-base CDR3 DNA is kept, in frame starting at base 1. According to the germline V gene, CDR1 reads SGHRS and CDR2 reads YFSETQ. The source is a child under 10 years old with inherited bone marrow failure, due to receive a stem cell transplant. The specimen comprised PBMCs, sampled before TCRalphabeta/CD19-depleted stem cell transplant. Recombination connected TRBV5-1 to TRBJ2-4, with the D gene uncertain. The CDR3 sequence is CASSLAAKNIQYF. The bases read TGCGCCAGCAGCTTGGCGGCCAAAAACATTCAGTACTTC.